This TCR beta chain was identified during a study of T-cell memory formation after mild COVID-19. Study outcomes and limitations: SARS-CoV-2 specificity was not confirmed for second-wave clones peaking on day 37. Among CD4+ contracting clones, most were CM and EM, and CD8+ ones EMRA. Some clones that responded turned up in pre-infection memory, which suggests that cross-reactive memory joined in.

Constant-segment-primed 5'RACE gave TCR alpha and TCR beta cDNA libraries with sample barcodes and UMIs. TCRdb recomputed calls from the 5' RACE reads with MiXCR, one row per CDR3 protein. Among roughly 200,000 distinct CDR3 sequences listed, roughly 10% were seen once. On this clonotype itself: Its specificity is unknown.

CDR3 size: 14 residues. Trimming removed 0 bases from V and 2 bases from J, with 8 bases in between. Germline loops: CDR1 DFQATT, CDR2 SNEGSKA (reference sequence). The origin of this receptor is a man aged 18 to 30 who had mild COVID-19 (a few samples of this study predate the infection). Cell type and time point are not known. V gene TRBV20-1 combines with J gene TRBJ1-3; D perhaps matches TRBD1 (5 bases). The sample taken for sequencing was PBMCs or a T cell subset sorted from them (not recorded which). The CDR3 sequence is CSARDFRAGNTIYF. The CDR3 DNA reads TGCAGTGCTAGAGATTTCAGGGCTGGAAACACCATATATTTT.